The source of this TCR beta chain is a study of blood T cell repertoires in COVID-19. As originally analysed: Amplification of reference gene primers was used by the study to estimate nucleated cell counts. The repertoire was sequenced with immunoSEQ multiplex PCR; TCRdb's copy has only in-frame clones and lacks some. V and J calls plus clone size are reproduced from that table; the DNA served to infer D and trimming. In the table there are approximately 67,000 clones, around 90% of which are singletons. This TCR came from a woman older than 75 with acute or convalescent COVID-19. The sequenced material came from peripheral blood.

The CDR3 spells CASSFVLAAEAFF. The CDR3 region has the DNA TGTGCCAGCAGCTTTGTGCTGGCAGCTGAAGCTTTCTTT. The chain is built from TRBV5-5 and TRBJ1-1, with unresolved D. CDR1 and CDR2 from the germline V gene are SGHKS and YYEKEE (reference sequence). Deletions cut 2 bases from V and 6 bases from J, with 11 bases between. The CDR3 consists of 13 residues.